One and the same sample provided the 10 T cell receptor beta chains below, sequenced in a study of blood T cell repertoires in COVID-19. Using immunoSEQ multiplex PCR, the repertoire was profiled, and TCRdb retains in-frame clones only, with some absent. The sample lists about 200,000 clones; more than 80% were seen once. Material: PBMCs or T cells enriched from blood (not recorded which). The receptors derive from a woman aged 18-29 years who had recovered from COVID-19.

V is TRBV6-5 and J is TRBJ1-1; D remains unclear. Germline CDR1 reads MNHEY; CDR2 reads SVGAGI. This CDR3 has 16 amino acids. The V end was cut by 2 bases, the J end by 0 bases, with 13 bases between. CDR3 DNA sequence: TGTGCCAGCAGTTACCAGGTAACATTCATGAACACTGAAGCTTTCTTT. The encoded protein is CASSYQVTFMNTEAFF.

This clone was picked up one time. V is TRBV7-3 and J is TRBJ2-1; TRBD1 matches at 7 bases. The CDR3 spans 15 residues. Germline CDR1 and CDR2: SGHTA and FQGTGA. The J segment lost 2 bases and the V segment lost 2 bases, leaving 3 bases of the junction unmatched. In DNA form, the CDR3 reads TGTGCCAGCAGCTTACAGGGGGACACCTACAATGAGCAGTTCTTC. As protein: CASSLQGDTYNEQFF.

The chain has TRBV29-1 and TRBJ2-7; no clear D gene. The V and J ends lost 4 bases and 3 bases respectively, with 7 bases between them. Per germline, CDR1 SQVTM and CDR2 ANQGSEA. The CDR3 contains 11 residues. The CDR3 DNA follows: TGCAGCGTTGCGTCAGGCTACGAGCAGTACTTC. Translation: CSVASGYEQYF.

The chain joins TRBV20-1 to TRBJ1-2; D gene unclear. Trimming removed 3 bases at V and 4 bases at J, with 9 bases between. The CDR3 contains 12 residues. Germline V CDR1 and CDR2: DFQATT, SNEGSKA (reference sequence). For the CDR3, the DNA is TGCAGTGCTAGTGTGACGGGCTATGGCTACACCTTC. This sequence encodes CSASVTGYGYTF.

V usage is TRBV6-5 and J usage is TRBJ1-2; D not certain. V dropped 6 bases and J dropped 2 bases, with 13 bases sitting between them. Per the germline V gene, CDR1 is MNHEY and CDR2 is SVGAGI. The CDR3 is made up of 14 amino acids. The CDR3 loop reads CASSLQQSNYGYTF. In nucleotides, the CDR3 is TGTGCCAGCAGCCTACAGCAATCCAACTATGGCTACACCTTC.

The sample holds many counts of this clone. J is TRBJ1-2 and V is TRBV12-3 or TRBV12-4, with 7 bases fitting TRBD1. Losses at the gene ends were 6 bases for V and 8 bases for J; bases not matched to a gene: 0. The CDR3 extends over 10 amino acids. The CDR3 nucleotides are TGTGCCAGCAGACAGGGGGGCTACACCTTC. Translating it yields CASRQGGYTF.

The chain has TRBV4-1 and TRBJ2-2; D is perhaps TRBD1 (5 bases). Germline loops: CDR1 MGHRA, CDR2 YSYEKL. The CDR3 loop spans 17 amino acids. The V gene lost 0 bases and the J gene lost 3 bases, with 14 bases spanning the gap. DNA for the CDR3: TGCGCCAGCAGCCAAGAACAGGTTGGCTCCTACACCGGGGAGCTGTTTTTT. Residues: CASSQEQVGSYTGELFF.

This chain connects TRBV25-1 to TRBJ2-1; 9 bases fit TRBD2. J gave up 6 bases and V 9 bases, and 9 bases lay outside the gene matches. The CDR3 spans 14 residues. The V gene's germline CDR1 is MGHDK and CDR2 SYGVNS. The DNA for the CDR3 is TGTGCCAGTGTGGCAGCGGGGGGTCCCAATGAGCAGTTCTTC. Protein product: CASVAAGGPNEQFF.

The CDR3 DNA is TGTGCCAGCAGTTTATGGCGGGGACCAACAGGCTATCAGCCCCAGCATTTT. The encoded protein is CASSLWRGPTGYQPQHF. The chain uses TRBV28 and TRBJ1-5; weak D call: TRBD1 (5 bases). Germline CDR1 reads MDHEN; CDR2 reads SYDVKM. Trimming removed 0 bases from V and 5 bases from J, with 17 bases in between. This CDR3 has 17 amino acids.

This rearrangement joins TRBV6-1 to TRBJ2-1; 10 bases are a match to TRBD2. V dropped 4 bases and J dropped 0; count of bases not matched to a gene: 12. This CDR3 contains 19 residues. Germline V gene sequence: CDR1 MNHNS, CDR2 SASEGT. CDR3 protein: CASSGGAGGAISSYNEQFF. DNA for the CDR3: TGTGCCAGCAGTGGGGGAGCGGGGGGGGCGATAAGCTCCTACAATGAGCAGTTCTTC.